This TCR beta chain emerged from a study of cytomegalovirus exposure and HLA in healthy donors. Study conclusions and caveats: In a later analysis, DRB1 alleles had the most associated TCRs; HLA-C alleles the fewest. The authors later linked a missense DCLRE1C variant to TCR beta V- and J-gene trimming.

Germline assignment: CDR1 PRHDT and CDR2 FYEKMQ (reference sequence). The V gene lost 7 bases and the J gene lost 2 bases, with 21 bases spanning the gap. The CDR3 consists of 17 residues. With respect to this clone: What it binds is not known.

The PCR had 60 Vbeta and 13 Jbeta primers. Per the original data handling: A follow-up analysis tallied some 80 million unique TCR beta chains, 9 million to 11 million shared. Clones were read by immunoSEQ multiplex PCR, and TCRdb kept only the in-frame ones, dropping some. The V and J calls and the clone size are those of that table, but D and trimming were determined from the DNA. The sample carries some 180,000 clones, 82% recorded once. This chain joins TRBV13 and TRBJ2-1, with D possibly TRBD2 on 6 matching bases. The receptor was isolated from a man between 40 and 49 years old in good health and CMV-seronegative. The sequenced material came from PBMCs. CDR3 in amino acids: CASMLSGGALTYNEQFF. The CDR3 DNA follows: TGTGCCAGCATGTTGAGTGGCGGGGCCCTGACCTACAATGAGCAGTTCTTC.